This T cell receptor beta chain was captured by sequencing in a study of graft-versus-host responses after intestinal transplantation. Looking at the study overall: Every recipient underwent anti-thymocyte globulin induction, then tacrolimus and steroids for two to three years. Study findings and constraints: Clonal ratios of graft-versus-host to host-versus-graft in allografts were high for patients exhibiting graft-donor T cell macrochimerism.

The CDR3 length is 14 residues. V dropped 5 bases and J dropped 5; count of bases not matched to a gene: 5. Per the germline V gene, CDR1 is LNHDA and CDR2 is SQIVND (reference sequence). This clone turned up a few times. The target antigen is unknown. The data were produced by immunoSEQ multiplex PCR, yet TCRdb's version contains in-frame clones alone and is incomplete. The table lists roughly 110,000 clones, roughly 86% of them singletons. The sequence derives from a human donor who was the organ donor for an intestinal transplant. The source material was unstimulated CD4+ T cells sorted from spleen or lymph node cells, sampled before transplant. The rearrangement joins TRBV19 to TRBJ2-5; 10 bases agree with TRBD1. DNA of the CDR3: TGTGCCAGTAGTGCGGGACAGGGGAGGGAGACCCAGTACTTC. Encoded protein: CASSAGQGRETQYF.